The 20 T cell receptor beta chains given below trace back to one sample, sequenced in a study of T cell changes during pregnancy in multiple sclerosis. Clones were sequenced by immunoSEQ multiplex PCR, and TCRdb holds only the in-frame ones, with some missing. The repertoire includes 55,000 to 65,000 clones, around 93% of them detected once, and roughly 0.35% sits in the top ten. Material: CD4+ T cells from peripheral blood mononuclear cells, obtained before pregnancy. The receptors were gathered from a female donor with multiple sclerosis, enrolled in a pregnancy study.

Notes on this clone: The junction shows a germline mismatch at one end, possibly a read error. The CDR3 is CASSLVEGHEQFF. The DNA for the CDR3 is TGTGCTAGCAGCTTAGTCGAGGGTCATGAGCAGTTCTTC. The rearrangement joins TRBV7-7 to TRBJ2-1, with D tentatively TRBD2 (5 bases). Germline V gene data show CDR1 as SSHAT and CDR2 as FNYEAQ (reference sequence). The CDR3 is made up of 13 amino acids.

The chain combines TRBV7-8 with TRBJ2-3, with D unresolved. The CDR3 contains 13 residues. Trimming shortened V by 2 bases and J by 7 bases, and 10 bases separated the two germline ends. The germline V gene has CDR1 SGHVS and CDR2 FQNEAQ. CDR3 sequence reads: CASSLNAENTQYF. The CDR3 region has the DNA TGTGCCAGCAGCTTAAACGCGGAGAATACGCAGTATTTT.

The rearrangement uses TRBV12-5 and TRBJ2-2; 7 positions match TRBD1. Germline V gives CDR1 LGHNT, CDR2 FRNRAP. J was trimmed by 4 bases and V by 5 bases; bases with no gene match: 19. There are 19 residues in the CDR3. The CDR3 DNA sequence: TGTGCTAGTGGTCTCCGGGACAGCAACCGAGGGGCCTTCACCGGGGAGCTGTTTTTT. Protein: CASGLRDSNRGAFTGELFF.

The chain uses TRBV7-2 and TRBJ1-5; D possibly corresponds to TRBD1 (5 bases). Germline assignment: CDR1 SGHTA and CDR2 FQGNSA. CDR3 length equals 14 residues. V was pared by 2 bases and J by 2 bases, with 7 bases between. The CDR3 region is CASSLSGRNQPQHF. As DNA, the CDR3 is TGTGCCAGCAGCTTATCAGGGCGCAATCAGCCCCAGCATTTT.

This clone was seen once. V and J are TRBV5-1 and TRBJ2-7; the D gene is possibly TRBD1 (6 bases). Deletions cut 2 bases from V and 2 bases from J, with 17 bases between. Germline V gives CDR1 SGHRS, CDR2 YFSETQ. The CDR3 is made up of 16 amino acids. CDR3 sequence reads: CASSFGTGTKAYEQYF. The DNA of the CDR3 is TGCGCCAGCAGCTTCGGAACCGGGACAAAAGCCTACGAGCAGTACTTC.

The chain joins TRBV6-5 to TRBJ2-7; D possibly corresponds to TRBD2 (5 bases). Trimming pared 3 bases from V and 3 bases from J, leaving 15 bases between. This CDR3 is 15 amino acids long. CDR1 MNHEY and CDR2 SVGAGI come from the germline V gene. In nucleotides, the CDR3 is TGTGCCAGCAGTTATTGGGCAGGAGGAAGCTACGAGCAGTACTTC. Encoded protein: CASSYWAGGSYEQYF.

The V call is TRBV18, the J call TRBJ2-5; D might be TRBD2 (5 bases). V was trimmed by 6 bases and J by 7 bases, leaving 18 bases between them. Germline CDR1 KGHSH, CDR2 LQKENI. The length of the CDR3 is 14 residues. CDR3: CASSPTWDAGTQYF. Written as DNA, the CDR3 is TGTGCCAGCTCGCCTACTTGGGATGCGGGGACCCAGTACTTC.

The gene calls are TRBV19 and TRBJ2-2; D is uncertain. The CDR3 is 15 amino acids. Trimming cost V 7 bases and J 4 bases, with 16 bases left between them. Germline lookup yields CDR1 LNHDA and CDR2 SQIVND (reference sequence). The CDR3 sequence is CASTIGGVATGELFF. The CDR3 DNA reads as TGTGCCAGTACCATAGGTGGAGTAGCCACCGGGGAGCTGTTTTTT.

The J gene is TRBJ2-3, the V gene TRBV5-1, with D maybe TRBD2 (6 bases). The V end was cut by 0 bases, the J end by 0 bases, with 11 bases between. Germline CDR1 SGHRS, CDR2 YFSETQ. The CDR3 loop spans 16 amino acids. The CDR3 DNA follows: TGCGCCAGCAGCTTGGACGGGCGGGGTAGCACAGATACGCAGTATTTT. The encoded protein is CASSLDGRGSTDTQYF.

The chain joins TRBV29-1 to TRBJ2-1, with 7 bases aligning to TRBD2. V shed 8 bases, J shed 7 bases, and the junction held 8 bases outside the gene matches. This CDR3 has 12 residues. Germline V gene data show CDR1 as SQVTM and CDR2 as ANQGSEA. CDR3 nucleotides: TGCAGCTCCCGGAGCGGGGTGAATGAGCAGTTCTTC. Protein sequence: CSSRSGVNEQFF.

The V and J genes are TRBV7-2 and TRBJ2-2; maybe TRBD1 (5 bases). The CDR3 is made up of 14 amino acids. The germline CDR1 and CDR2 sequences are SGHTA and FQGNSA. The V end lost 6 bases, the J end lost 2 bases, and 10 bases lay between the germline ends. CDR3 sequence: CASSSGPNTGELFF. The CDR3 DNA reads TGTGCCAGCAGTTCAGGGCCAAACACCGGGGAGCTGTTTTTT. The complete variable domain, with remaining parts taken from reference TRBV7-2 and TRBJ2-2, reads GAGVSQSPSNKVTEKGKDVELRCDPISGHTALYWYRQSLGQGLEFLIYFQGNSAPDKSGLPSDRFSAERTGGSVSTLTIQRTQQEDSAVYLCASSSGPNTGELFFGEGSRLTVL.

The chain carries TRBV10-3 and TRBJ2-2; D is unresolved. The CDR3 has 12 amino acids. Germline values: CDR1 ENHRY, CDR2 SYGVKD. V shed 6 bases and J shed 3 bases, with 5 bases lying between them. The CDR3 protein is CAISPYTGELFF. CDR3 bases: TGTGCCATCAGCCCTTACACCGGGGAGCTGTTTTTT.

This chain uses TRBV5-4 with TRBJ2-3, with D perhaps matching TRBD2 (6 bases). Germline lookup yields CDR1 SGHNT and CDR2 YYREEE (reference sequence). The CDR3 runs to 16 residues. Trimming took off 4 bases at V and 5 bases at J, with 20 bases between the two ends. In nucleotides, the CDR3 is TGTGCCAGCAGCCCACCCGCCGGGAGAGGTTTAGATACGCAGTATTTT. Amino acids: CASSPPAGRGLDTQYF.

V usage is TRBV7-6 and J usage is TRBJ1-4; TRBD1 matches 8 bases. With V trimmed by 4 bases and J by 7 bases, 8 bases remained unmatched. Germline CDR1 SGHVS, CDR2 FNYEAQ. This CDR3 has 15 residues. The CDR3 DNA reads TGTGCCAGCAGCTCCGGACAGGGAGTAGGTGAAAAACTGTTTTTT. As protein: CASSSGQGVGEKLFF.

This chain joins TRBV18 and TRBJ2-3, with 7 positions matching TRBD1. Germline trimming cut 3 bases from V and 1 base from J; bases unmatched to any gene: 1. This CDR3 is built from 14 residues. CDR1 KGHSH and CDR2 LQKENI come from the germline V gene. In DNA form, the CDR3 reads TGTGCCAGCTCACCTCAGGGGGGCACAGATACGCAGTATTTT. Its protein product is CASSPQGGTDTQYF. Complete variable domain (other parts from reference TRBV18 and TRBJ2-3): NAGVMQNPRHLVRRRGQEARLRCSPMKGHSHVYWYRQLPEEGLKFMVYLQKENIIDESGMPKERFSAEFPKEGPSILRIQQVVRGDSAAYFCASSPQGGTDTQYFGPGTRLTVL.

The chain combines TRBV7-2 with TRBJ1-2; the D gene is possibly TRBD1 (6 bases). The germline V and J ends were trimmed by 5 bases and 6 bases, with 10 bases remaining between them. The CDR3 has 12 amino acids. CDR1 is SGHTA and CDR2 is FQGNSA in the germline V gene. In DNA form, the CDR3 reads TGTGCCAGCAGCCCTACAGGGAATGGCTACACCTTC. As protein: CASSPTGNGYTF.

This chain uses TRBV11-2 with TRBJ2-5; 14 bases align to TRBD2. V lost 4 bases and J lost 1; bases outside the gene matches: 11. The CDR3 contains 19 residues. CDR1 is SGHAT, CDR2 FQNNGV, per germline. The CDR3 loop reads CASSSGGLAGGHLQETQYF. The DNA of the CDR3 is TGTGCCAGCAGCTCCGGAGGACTAGCGGGAGGACACCTCCAAGAGACCCAGTACTTC.

The chain recombines TRBV30 with TRBJ1-5, with 8 nucleotides matching TRBD1. This CDR3 comprises 15 residues. V gave up 2 bases and J gave up 2 bases; unmatched junction bases: 5. CDR1 GTSNPN and CDR2 SVGIG come from the germline V gene (reference sequence). The CDR3 spells CAWSQTGGRNQPQHF. In nucleotides, the CDR3 is TGTGCCTGGAGTCAAACAGGGGGTCGCAATCAGCCCCAGCATTTT.

This clone has only one observation. The chain is built from TRBV5-1 and TRBJ2-7; the D gene is possibly TRBD1 (6 bases). From germline, CDR1 is SGHRS and CDR2 YFSETQ. With 1 base removed from V and 2 bases from J, the gap between germline ends came to 16 bases. The CDR3 length is 16 residues. The CDR3 region has the DNA TGCGCCAGCAGCTTGTTGGTGGGGGCGGCCCCCTACGAGCAGTACTTC. This codes for CASSLLVGAAPYEQYF. The full variable domain, rest sourced from reference TRBV5-1 and TRBJ2-7, is KAGVTQTPRYLIKTRGQQVTLSCSPISGHRSVSWYQQTPGQGLQFLFEYFSETQRNKGNFPGRFSGRQFSNSRSEMNVSTLELGDSALYLCASSLLVGAAPYEQYFGPGTRLTVT.

The rearrangement uses TRBV19 and TRBJ1-2; D is ambiguous. Per the germline V gene, CDR1 is LNHDA and CDR2 is SQIVND (reference sequence). The V end was cut by 5 bases, the J end by 4 bases, with 11 bases between. CDR3 length equals 13 residues. In nucleotides, the CDR3 is TGTGCCAGTAGTGGGCAGACATTCTATGGCTACACCTTC. Residues: CASSGQTFYGYTF.